The 18 T cell receptor delta chains below all came from one sample that was sequenced in a study of γδ T cells in repeated Plasmodium falciparum infection. Bulk repertoires came from Vgamma9/Vdelta2+ or Vdelta2-negative gammadelta T cells flow-sorted from PBMC. TCRdb reanalysed the multiplex PCR reads via CATT. The sample records around 50,000 delta-chain clones, around 1.5% being singletons. The sample consisted of gamma-delta T cells from blood. The receptors here all came from a pool of human donors (malaria-infected and uninfected, not separated).

Details on this clone: A read error likely explains why the TCRdb protein, taken from a much larger clone, differs from this DNA's translation at residue 12; the protein shown is translated from the DNA. V gene TRDV2 combines with J gene TRDJ1; TRDD3 matches 11 bases. No J segment appears in TCRdb, so it was assigned here by matching the sequence to germline. Germline V gives CDR1 GEAIGNYY, CDR2 EKD. The CDR3 runs to 23 residues. The junction had 30 bases not matched to a gene; V was cut back by 5 bases and J by 2 bases. CDR3 sequence reads: CACVVRGFGARARLGDNTDKLIF. The CDR3 DNA reads as TGTGCCTGTGTAGTCCGAGGATTCGGGGCTAGGGCTCGACTGGGGGATAATACCGATAAACTCATCTTT.

This clone has a count of ten or more. A far larger clone is a single base away, which makes a read error likely. In the same sample, other DNA sequences code for this CDR3. V and J are TRDV2 and TRDJ1; 9 positions match TRDD3. The V and J ends lost 0 bases and 3 bases, in that order; junction bases with no gene match: 7. The CDR3 sequence is 16 residues long. Germline CDR1 and CDR2: GEAIGNYY and EKD. CDR3 nucleotide sequence: TGTGCCTGTGACACCGTTGGGGGATATGCATCCGATAAACTCATCTTT. This gives the protein CACDTVGGYASDKLIF.

This clone was counted many times. TCRdb's protein, taken from a much larger clone, differs from this DNA's translation at residue 4, likely owing to a read error; the protein displayed comes from the DNA. This chain connects TRDV2 to TRDJ1; D gene unclear. Germline matching of the DNA provided the J gene here, since TCRdb leaves it blank. CDR1 and CDR2 from the germline V gene are GEAIGNYY and EKD. The CDR3 is made up of 16 amino acids. The CDR3 region is CACGTEEEEGTDKLIF. CDR3 nucleotides: TGTGCCTGTGGCACCGAGGAAGAAGAGGGCACCGATAAACTCATCTTT.

This clone was seen ten or more times. In DNA, the CDR3 is TGTGCTCTTGGGGAACTTCCTCTTTTCTGGGGGATACGCTGTAAACTCATCTTT. Translating it yields CALGELPLFWGIRCKLIF. The J gene is TRDJ1, the V gene TRDV1; 12 positions match TRDD3. Since TCRdb gives no J gene, matching the DNA to germline was used here to assign it. With V trimmed by 0 bases and J by 7 bases, 12 bases remained unmatched. This CDR3 is built from 18 residues. Germline CDR1 is TSWWSYY and CDR2 is QGS.

On this clone: This DNA's translation and the protein TCRdb lists, from a much larger clone, do not match at residue 3, likely due to a read error; the protein shown is translated from the DNA. The chain recombines TRDV2 with TRDJ1; 8 bases agree with TRDD3. TCRdb supplies no J gene; here it was assigned by aligning the nucleotide sequence to germline. This CDR3 is built from 23 residues. CDR1 and CDR2 from the germline V gene are GEAIGNYY and EKD. The CDR3 reads CARDTAGRARVWGTRPLSPKLIF. The CDR3 bases are TGTGCCCGTGACACCGCCGGTCGGGCCAGGGTCTGGGGGACTCGACCCCTATCGCCTAAACTCATCTTT.

For this clone: A far larger clone differs by one base, so this is likely a read error. The sample holds other DNA sequences that translate to the same CDR3. The chain has TRDV1 and TRDJ1; 12 nucleotides line up with TRDD3. The CDR3 extends over 21 amino acids. Germline-derived CDR1 and CDR2 are TSWWSYY and QGS. The ends lost 3 bases at V and 3 bases at J; junction bases unmatched: 20. The CDR3: CALGELMGYWGIPYLPDKLIF. DNA of the CDR3: TGTGCTCTTGGGGAGCTAATGGGGTACTGGGGGATACCCTACCTTCCCGATAAACTCATCTTT.

This clone was counted between two and nine times. Only one base separates this from a far larger clonotype, so it likely reflects a read error. This sample includes further DNA sequences coding for the same CDR3. The chain recombines TRDV1 with TRDJ1; 9 nucleotides line up with TRDD3. Germline V gene sequence: CDR1 TSWWSYY, CDR2 QGS. This CDR3 comprises 20 residues. CDR3 DNA: TGTGCTCTTGGGGAACGGAATCAGGGGGATACTCTCCTTGACACCGATAAACTCATCTTC. Translation: CALGERNQGDTLLDTDKLIF.

Notes on this clone: It is likely a read error: a sequence one base away is far more abundant. Other DNA sequences in this specimen translate into the identical CDR3. This chain links TRDV1 with TRDJ1; 8 bases map to TRDD3. No J gene is reported in TCRdb; it was inferred here by comparing the DNA with germline. The CDR3 is made up of 21 amino acids. Per germline, CDR1 TSWWSYY and CDR2 QGS. Trimming cost V 2 bases and J 1 base; bases outside gene matches: 21. This CDR3 reads CALGENLHSHGGIRRTDKLIF. CDR3 nucleotide sequence: TGTGCTCTTGGGGAAAACCTCCACTCCCATGGCGGGATACGCCGCACCGATAAACTCATCTTT.

Details on this clone: A far larger clone lies a single base away; this is likely a read error. Other nucleotide sequences from this sample produce the same CDR3. This chain joins TRDV3 and TRDJ1, with a tentative D call TRDD3 (6 bases). V was shortened by 2 bases and J by 2 bases, with 39 bases between the two germline ends. The CDR3 extends over 22 amino acids. Per the germline V gene, CDR1 is TVYSNPD and CDR2 is GDNSRS (reference sequence). CDR3 sequence reads: CAFREGRFSPFWGPGRTDKLIF. The CDR3 nucleotides are TGTGCCTTTCGTGAAGGGCGCTTCTCCCCTTTCTGGGGTCCAGGAAGAACCGATAAACTCATCTTT.

This clone was seen ten or more times. A far larger clone is one nucleotide away, so this likely arose from a read error. The sample has other DNA sequences that encode this CDR3 too. This chain uses TRDV1 with TRDJ1, with D unclear. Trimming left V 0 bases short and J 3 bases short, with 20 bases between. Germline-derived CDR1 and CDR2 are TSWWSYY and QGS. This CDR3 is built from 18 residues. DNA of the CDR3: TGTGCTCTTGGGGAACTAACGGGTTCAGGGTACGGAGCCGATAAACTCATCTTT. Protein: CALGELTGSGYGADKLIF.

In its sample, this clone was seen many times. This DNA's translation and the protein TCRdb lists, from a much larger clone, do not match at residue 14, likely due to a read error; the protein shown is translated from the DNA. The V call is TRDV1, the J call TRDJ1, with a weak D call TRDD2 (6 bases). This CDR3 comprises 22 residues. CDR1 is TSWWSYY, CDR2 QGS, per germline. The CDR3 protein is CALGEPRPSISYWQSYTDKFIF. The CDR3 nucleotides are TGTGCTCTTGGGGAGCCTCGGCCTTCCATATCTTACTGGCAATCCTACACCGATAAATTCATCTTT.

Within the sample, this clone is medium-sized (0.01 to 0.1%). The sample holds other DNA sequences that translate to the same CDR3. The chain recombines TRDV1 with TRDJ1; TRDD3 agrees at 12 bases. Trimming cost V 1 base and J 7 bases; bases outside gene matches: 10. This CDR3 has 17 amino acids. CDR1 is TSWWSYY, CDR2 QGS, per germline. The CDR3: CALGERGVLGDTRKLIF. The CDR3, as DNA: TGTGCTCTTGGGGAACGGGGCGTACTGGGGGATACCCGTAAACTCATCTTT.

This clone was observed many times. A far larger clone is off by one base, so a read error is likely. The sample carries other DNA sequences with the same CDR3. The rearrangement links TRAV36/DV7 to TRDJ1, with D possibly being TRDD3 (8 bases). Germline V gives CDR1 VTNFRS, CDR2 LTSSGIE (reference sequence). CDR3 length equals 20 residues. CDR3: CAVARWDSYGATGGRNKLIF. The DNA for the CDR3 is TGTGCTGTGGCTCGCTGGGATTCCTACGGGGCTACTGGGGGTCGAAATAAACTCATCTTC.

Only a few counts were recorded for this clone. The protein given by TCRdb reflects a much larger clone and differs at residue 3 from this DNA's translation, likely from a read error; the protein shown is the DNA's translation. This chain connects TRDV1 to TRDJ1; TRDD3 matches at 7 bases. CDR1 and CDR2 (germline): TSWWSYY, QGS. The CDR3 sequence is 22 residues long. The CDR3 DNA is TGTGCTTTTGGGGTGGTGGTCGATACCCCGCGGTTATACTGGGGTTATACCGATAAACTCATCTTT. Its translation: CAFGVVVDTPRLYWGYTDKLIF.

A remark on this clone: It is likely a read error: a sequence one base away is far more abundant. Different DNA sequences within this sample yield the same CDR3. The gene calls are TRDV2 and TRDJ3; 13 nucleotides match TRDD3. Matching the DNA to germline supplied the J gene, which TCRdb does not give. The CDR3 is 21 residues long. Germline V gives CDR1 GEAIGNYY, CDR2 EKD. With 7 bases clipped from V and 1 base from J, the junction kept 15 bases outside the gene matches. The CDR3 protein is CACAATGGYARSSWDTRQMFF. In DNA form, the CDR3 reads TGTGCCTGCGCCGCTACTGGGGGATACGCTCGGAGTTCCTGGGACACCCGACAGATGTTTTTC.

The table lists this clone with a few counts. TCRdb's listed protein matches a much larger clone and diverges from this DNA's translation at residue 17, likely through a read error; the protein shown comes from the DNA. The chain has TRDV1 and TRDJ3; 13 nucleotides agree with TRDD3. Because TCRdb records no J gene, it was assigned here through a match of the DNA to germline. The V gene's germline CDR1 is TSWWSYY and CDR2 QGS. V shed 5 bases, J shed 3 bases, and the junction held 25 bases outside the gene matches. The length of the CDR3 is 25 residues. CDR3 DNA sequence: TGTGCTCTTGGGCGTAAGGCCTTCCTACACTTTTACTGGGGGATACGGGGCTGGGACACCCGACAGATGTTTTTC. The encoded protein is CALGRKAFLHFYWGIRGWDTRQMFF.

At least ten counts were recorded for this clone. The protein recorded in TCRdb matches a much larger clone and deviates from this DNA's translation at residue 4, suggesting a read error; the protein here is obtained by translating the DNA. The rearrangement uses TRDV2 and TRDJ1; D unresolved. Germline loops: CDR1 GEAIGNYY, CDR2 EKD. V was trimmed by 5 bases and J by 8 bases, leaving 20 bases between them. The CDR3 covers 14 residues. The CDR3 loop is CACAPGTEALKLIF. In nucleotides, the CDR3 is TGTGCCTGTGCCCCAGGTACTGAGGCCCTAAAACTCATCTTT.

This clone came up a few times. TCRdb assigns this DNA the protein of a much larger clone, which departs from its translation at residue 10; this likely reflects a read error, and the protein shown comes from translating the DNA. This sequence joins TRDV1 and TRDJ1; TRDD3 aligns across 9 bases. CDR1 and CDR2 (germline): TSWWSYY, QGS. V dropped 3 bases and J dropped 0; count of bases not matched to a gene: 23. The CDR3 runs 22 residues. CDR3 protein: CALGDYFPFSIHWGTYTDKLIF. The CDR3 region has the DNA TGTGCTCTTGGGGACTATTTTCCCTTCAGTATTCACTGGGGGACATACACCGATAAACTCATCTTT.